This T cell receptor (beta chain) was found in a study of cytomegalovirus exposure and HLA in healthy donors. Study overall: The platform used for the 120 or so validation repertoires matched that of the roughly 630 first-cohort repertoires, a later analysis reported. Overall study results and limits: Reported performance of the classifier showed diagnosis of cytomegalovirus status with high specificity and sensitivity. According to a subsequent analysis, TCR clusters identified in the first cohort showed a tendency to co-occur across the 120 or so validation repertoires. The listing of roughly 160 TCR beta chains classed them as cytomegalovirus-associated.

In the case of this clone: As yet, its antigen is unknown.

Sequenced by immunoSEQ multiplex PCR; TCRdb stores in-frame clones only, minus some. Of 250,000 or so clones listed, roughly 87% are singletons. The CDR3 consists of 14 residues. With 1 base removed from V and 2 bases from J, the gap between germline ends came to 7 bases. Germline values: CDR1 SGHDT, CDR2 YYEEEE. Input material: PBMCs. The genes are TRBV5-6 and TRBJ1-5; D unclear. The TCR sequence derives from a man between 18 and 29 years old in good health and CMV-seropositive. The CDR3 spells CASSLQGGNQPQHF. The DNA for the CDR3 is TGTGCCAGCAGCTTGCAAGGTGGCAATCAGCCCCAGCATTTT.